Sequencing of this T cell receptor beta chain was carried out in a study of blood T cells in healthy people across ages. Study-wide results and caveats: Per million T cells, TCR beta diversity dropped about linearly as age rose.

J lost 5 bases, V lost 4 bases, and 8 bases had no gene match. Per germline, CDR1 SNHLY and CDR2 FYNNEI. This CDR3 is built from 15 residues. The authors ran a second PCR of about 7 to 12 cycles using a sample-barcoded 5' primer and a J-beta primer mix. TCRdb fed the 5' RACE reads into MiXCR, producing one record per CDR3 protein. This repertoire shows about 1.5 million distinct CDR3 sequences, 42% found once; its top ten account for just over 4%. This clonotype has a count of ten or more. Its cognate antigen is unknown. This clonotype was sampled from a woman younger than 30 in good health. This chain connects TRBV2 to TRBJ2-5; 9 nucleotides match TRBD2. The sequenced sample consisted of blood. DNA for the CDR3: TGTGCCAGCAGTGGGGGTAGCGGGAGAGGTGAGACCCAGTACTTC. Translating it yields CASSGGSGRGETQYF.